A single sample is the source of the 13 T cell receptor beta chains below, sequenced in a study of T cells after yellow fever vaccination. TCRdb re-called the 5' RACE reads through MiXCR, storing one row per CDR3 protein. The table includes approximately 260,000 distinct CDR3 sequences, about 5.2% detected once. The sample in question was CD4+ T cells sorted from PBMCs, obtained on the day of the yellow fever booster vaccination. Source of these receptors: a man younger than 30 who received the YFV17D yellow fever vaccine.

This clonotype was counted a few times. The J gene is TRBJ2-2, the V gene TRBV6-2 or TRBV6-3; TRBD1 matches at 7 bases. The CDR3 runs 14 residues. V was clipped by 8 bases and J by 7 bases; unmatched bases: 10. Looked up from germline, CDR1 is MNHEY and CDR2 is SVGEGT. In DNA form, the CDR3 reads TGTGCCAGCCTCGACCGGGACAGACGCGGGGAGCTGTTTTTT. Translation gives CASLDRDRRGELFF.

The rearrangement links TRBV7-2 to TRBJ2-3, with D unclear. This CDR3 spans 16 amino acids. Germline V gene sequence: CDR1 SGHTA, CDR2 FQGNSA. V was cut by 7 bases and J by 3 bases, with 20 bases left in between. CDR3 loop: CASNKGPANPTDTQYF. As DNA, the CDR3 is TGTGCCAGCAACAAAGGCCCAGCGAACCCTACAGATACGCAGTATTTT.

This clonotype was seen a few times. V is TRBV21-1 and J is TRBJ1-4. TRBV21-1 is described as a pseudogene. CDR3 size: 15 residues. The CDR3 here is CASRNRSEDYEKLFF. Here the CDR3 DNA reads TGTGCCAGCAGAAATCGAAGTGAGGACTATGAAAAACTGTTTTTT.

V is TRBV20-1 and J is TRBJ2-1, with D possibly TRBD1 on 6 matching bases. The CDR3 spans 14 residues. Germline loops: CDR1 DFQATT, CDR2 SNEGSKA (reference sequence). Trimming took off 7 bases at V and 12 bases at J, with 25 bases between the two ends. The CDR3 spells CSVSAGVNDYGQFF. The CDR3, as DNA: TGCAGTGTATCGGCAGGGGTCAATGATTATGGGCAGTTCTTC.

Only a few counts were recorded for this clonotype. The rearrangement uses TRBV4-1 and TRBJ2-2; TRBD1 aligns across 7 bases. The CDR3 runs to 17 residues. The junction had 13 bases not matched to a gene; V was cut back by 4 bases and J by 5 bases. Germline V gene sequence: CDR1 MGHRA, CDR2 YSYEKL. The CDR3 loop reads CASSPTRQGVFTGELFF. The CDR3 region has the DNA TGCGCCAGCAGCCCAACGCGACAGGGTGTCTTTACCGGGGAGCTGTTTTTT.

This clonotype was seen only a few times. This chain joins TRBV21-1 and TRBJ2-7. TRBV21-1 is labeled a pseudogene. This CDR3 comprises 13 residues. In DNA form, the CDR3 reads TGTGCCAGCAGCAAAGGACAGCCCTACGAGCAGTACGTC. Translated, it gives CASSKGQPYEQYV.

The chain recombines TRBV2 with TRBJ2-7; 9 nucleotides line up with TRBD2. Germline assignment: CDR1 SNHLY and CDR2 FYNNEI. Losses at the gene ends were 1 base for V and 2 bases for J; bases not matched to a gene: 9. The CDR3 extends over 17 amino acids. The CDR3 spells CASSEGPGAGGPYEQYF. In nucleotides, the CDR3 is TGTGCCAGCAGTGAAGGCCCCGGGGCGGGGGGGCCCTACGAGCAGTACTTC.

The CDR3 DNA is TGTGCCACCCGTATAAGGAGCACTGAAGCTTTCTTT. Residues: CATRIRSTEAFF. The chain uses TRBV6-1 and TRBJ1-1; no definite D call. The CDR3 extends over 12 amino acids. CDR1 is MNHNS and CDR2 is SASEGT in the germline V gene. Trimming pared 10 bases from V and 4 bases from J, leaving 13 bases between.

In its sample, this clonotype was seen a few times. The V call is TRBV11-2, the J call TRBJ1-6; D uncertain. Looked up from germline, CDR1 is SGHAT and CDR2 is FQNNGV. Trimming pared 6 bases from V and 14 bases from J, leaving 17 bases between. The CDR3 is 13 amino acids. The CDR3 DNA reads as TGTGCCAGCAGGCTGGGAGGAAGTACCACCCTCCACTTT. Translated: CASRLGGSTTLHF.

This clonotype was seen a few times. The gene calls are TRBV7-2 and TRBJ1-5, with no clear D. Germline CDR1 SGHTA, CDR2 FQGNSA. Trimming removed 5 bases at V and 4 bases at J, with 9 bases between. The CDR3 covers 13 residues. CDR3 amino acids: CASSARPNQPQHF. The CDR3 DNA follows: TGTGCCAGCAGCGCACGCCCGAATCAGCCCCAGCATTTT.

The chain employs TRBV7-3 and TRBJ2-5; TRBD2 aligns across 9 bases. The CDR3 sequence is 16 residues long. Trimming cost V 6 bases and J 3 bases; bases outside gene matches: 11. CDR1 SGHTA and CDR2 FQGTGA come from the germline V gene. CDR3 in amino acids: CASRPNWRGGEETQYF. The DNA for the CDR3 is TGTGCCAGCAGACCAAACTGGCGGGGGGGGGAAGAGACCCAGTACTTC.

This clonotype was counted at least ten times. The genes are TRBV6-5 and TRBJ2-2; unclear D gene. CDR1 is MNHEY and CDR2 is SVGAGI in the germline V gene. The V end lost 2 bases, the J end lost 1 base, and 11 bases lay between the germline ends. The CDR3 consists of 16 residues. The CDR3 DNA follows: TGTGCCAGCAGTTACGAAACACCTGGGAACACCGGGGAGCTGTTTTTT. Protein product: CASSYETPGNTGELFF.

V is TRBV7-2 and J is TRBJ2-1; TRBD2 aligns across 11 bases. The ends lost 8 bases at V and 5 bases at J; junction bases unmatched: 5. The CDR3 extends over 14 amino acids. Germline loops: CDR1 SGHTA, CDR2 FQGNSA. The CDR3 region is CASRPLAGDNEQFF. The CDR3 nucleotides are TGTGCCAGCCGCCCACTAGCGGGGGACAATGAGCAGTTCTTC. Full variable domain (rest looked up from reference TRBV7-2 and TRBJ2-1): GAGVSQSPSNKVTEKGKDVELRCDPISGHTALYWYRQSLGQGLEFLIYFQGNSAPDKSGLPSDRFSAERTGGSVSTLTIQRTQQEDSAVYLCASRPLAGDNEQFFGPGTRLTVL.